The sequence of this TCR beta chain was determined in a study of cytotoxic CD8 clonotypes in ibrutinib-treated CLL. Looking at the study overall: The sample average was approximately 280,000 productive templates and tens of thousands of productive rearrangements.

Looked up from germline, CDR1 is SEHNR and CDR2 is FQNEAQ (reference sequence). CDR3 length equals 14 residues. Trimming took off 5 bases at V and 6 bases at J, with 16 bases between the two ends. A 1 in 200,000 to 1 in 1 million T cell depth was the sequencing target. The method was immunoSEQ multiplex PCR; TCRdb's version includes in-frame clones alone and lacks a portion of them. The profile shows over 130,000 clones, around 82% of them singletons. The input for sequencing was PBMCs, taken after 36 months of ibrutinib treatment. This chain connects TRBV7-9 to TRBJ1-2; unclear D gene. The sequence was collected from a human donor with chronic lymphocytic leukemia. The CDR3 is CASSPYPSLDGYTF. CDR3 bases: TGTGCCAGCAGCCCTTACCCCTCATTGGATGGCTACACCTTC. The full variable domain, completed using reference TRBV7-9 and TRBJ1-2, is DTGVSQNPRHKITKRGQNVTFRCDPISEHNRLYWYRQTLGQGPEFLTYFQNEAQLEKSRLLSDRFSAERPKGSFSTLEIQRTEQGDSAMYLCASSPYPSLDGYTFGSGTRLTVV.